This T cell receptor beta chain appears in the sequencing data of a study of blood T cell repertoires in COVID-19. About the research overall: Samples representing acute and convalescent COVID-19 were sourced from the United States, Italy and Spain.

The repertoire was sequenced with immunoSEQ multiplex PCR; TCRdb's copy has only in-frame clones and lacks some. The sample consists of a few hundred thousand clones, approximately 90% of them appearing once. Germline V lookup: CDR1 SGHAT, CDR2 FQNNGV. V dropped 6 bases and J dropped 5 bases, with 10 bases sitting between them. The CDR3 has 12 amino acids. This sequence originates from a man aged 60 to 69 who had recovered from COVID-19. The sequenced sample was peripheral blood. The gene calls are TRBV11-2 and TRBJ1-1; D gene uncertain. The CDR3 DNA reads TGTGCCAGCAGAGCGGGAAGGACTGAAGCTTTCTTT. This sequence encodes CASRAGRTEAFF. The entire variable domain, with the rest obtained from reference TRBV11-2 and TRBJ1-1, is as follows: EAGVAQSPRYKIIEKRQSVAFWCNPISGHATLYWYQQILGQGPKLLIQFQNNGVVDDSQLPKDRFSAERLKGVDSTLKIQPAKLEDSAVYLCASRAGRTEAFFGQGTRLTVV.